This T cell receptor (beta chain) was recovered during a study of T-cell memory formation after mild COVID-19. TCRdb reprocessed the 5' RACE reads via MiXCR and lists one record per CDR3 protein. The sample includes hundreds of thousands of distinct CDR3 sequences, under 20% of them seen just once. CDR3 length: 14 amino acids. CDR1 and CDR2 from the germline V gene are GTSNPN and SVGIG (reference sequence). A remark on this clonotype: Sequence at one end of the junction differs from germline and may be a read error.

The TCR sequence derives from an adult woman who had mild COVID-19 (a few samples of this study predate the infection). Cell type and time point are not known. The J gene is TRBJ2-1, the V gene TRBV30; 8 bases fit TRBD2. Sequenced input: PBMCs or a T cell subset sorted from them (not recorded which). CDR3 region: CAWCVERELSEQFF. The CDR3 coding sequence is TGTGCCTGGTGTGTCGAGCGGGAGTTGAGTGAGCAGTTCTTC.